These T cell receptor beta chains were read from a single sample in a study of CD8+ T cells in alopecia areata. Assay: immunoSEQ multiplex PCR; the TCRdb copy retains only in-frame clones and omits some. The repertoire holds tens of thousands of clones, with over 70% as singletons. Here the sequenced sample was CD8+ T cells sorted from blood, taken around week 46, from a patient treated with tofacitinib. The receptors were sampled from a human donor with alopecia areata. Both conserved end residues are part of each CDR3. A D gene is named only where the DNA matches it firmly. Clone size is not always given. Where it is, it says once, few, many or a class for expanded clones.

abundance | d_gene | j_gene | v_gene | CDR3aa | CDR3nt
- | - | TRBJ2-3 | TRBV10-1 | CASSLGGIADTQYF | TGCGCCAGCAGTCTTGGAGGGATTGCAGATACGCAGTATTTT
- | - | TRBJ2-7 | TRBV29-1 | CSVEDPGFEQYF | TGCAGCGTTGAAGATCCGGGGTTCGAGCAGTACTTC
- | TRBD2 | TRBJ2-1 | TRBV5-6 | CASSLGLAGGKTYNEQFF | TGTGCCAGCAGCCTGGGACTAGCGGGCGGAAAAACCTACAATGAGCAGTTCTTC
- | - | TRBJ2-7 | TRBV27 | CASSYRPWGTYEQYF | TGTGCCAGCAGTTACCGACCCTGGGGGACCTACGAGCAGTACTTC
- | TRBD2 | TRBJ2-4 | TRBV11-2 | CASSPSGGGNIQYF | TGTGCCAGCAGCCCTAGCGGGGGGGGAAACATTCAGTACTTC
- | - | TRBJ1-1 | TRBV5-1 | CASSENTEAFF | TGCGCCAGCAGCGAGAACACTGAAGCTTTCTTT
- | - | TRBJ2-1 | TRBV30 | CAWSGDSYNEQFF | TGTGCCTGGAGCGGTGATTCCTACAATGAGCAGTTCTTC
- | - | TRBJ1-1 | TRBV15 | CATSSERRNTEAFF | TGTGCCACCAGCAGCGAAAGGAGGAACACTGAAGCTTTCTTT
- | TRBD2 | TRBJ2-3 | TRBV5-1 | CASSLASGGVDTQYF | TGCGCCAGCAGCTTGGCCTCGGGGGGAGTTGATACGCAGTATTTT
- | TRBD1 | TRBJ2-1 | TRBV13 | CASSASGQANNEQFF | TGTGCCAGCAGCGCCTCGGGACAGGCTAACAATGAGCAGTTCTTC
once | - | TRBJ1-2 | TRBV25-1 | CASSGVSYTF | TGTGCCAGCAGTGGTGTGAGCTACACCTTC
- | - | TRBJ2-7 | TRBV4-1 | CASNHNRDYEQYF | TGCGCCAGCAACCACAACCGGGACTACGAGCAGTACTTC
- | - | TRBJ1-1 | TRBV7-8 | CASSHLETEAFF | TGTGCCAGCAGCCACCTTGAGACTGAAGCTTTCTTT
- | TRBD2 | TRBJ2-3 | TRBV2 | CASSLPGLDTDTQYF | TGTGCCAGCAGTCTACCCGGACTAGACACAGATACGCAGTATTTT
- | - | TRBJ1-1 | TRBV29-1 | CSVVPSGNTEAFF | TGCAGCGTTGTTCCCTCCGGGAACACTGAAGCTTTCTTT
once | - | TRBJ2-4 | TRBV9 | CASSPTTGAAKNIQYF | TGTGCCAGCAGCCCTACGACGGGGGCAGCCAAAAACATTCAGTACTTC
- | TRBD1 | TRBJ1-1 | TRBV19 | CASTIGTGVRTEAFF | TGTGCCAGTACCATCGGGACAGGGGTTAGGACTGAAGCTTTCTTT
- | - | TRBJ2-2 | TRBV9 | CASSPVTGANTGELFF | TGTGCCAGCAGCCCCGTGACAGGCGCGAACACCGGGGAGCTGTTTTTT
- | - | TRBJ1-5 | TRBV19 | CASRGNQPQHF | TGTGCCAGTAGGGGCAATCAGCCCCAGCATTTT
once | TRBD1 | TRBJ2-7 | TRBV7-2 | CASSTDRGYEQYF | TGTGCCAGCAGCACGGACAGGGGGTACGAGCAGTACTTC
- | - | TRBJ1-6 | TRBV27 | CASSDMGEYSPLHF | TGTGCCAGCAGTGACATGGGGGAGTATTCACCCCTCCACTTT
- | - | TRBJ2-6 | TRBV7-9 | CASSRGSSGANVLTF | TGTGCCAGCAGCCGGGGGAGCTCTGGGGCCAACGTCCTGACTTTC
- | - | TRBJ2-7 | TRBV19 | CASSIPGYEQYF | TGTGCCAGTAGTATTCCCGGCTACGAGCAGTACTTC
- | - | TRBJ1-2 | TRBV5-6 | CASSPWRRDYGYTF | TGTGCCAGCAGCCCCTGGAGGAGAGACTATGGCTACACCTTC
- | TRBD1 | TRBJ1-6 | TRBV5-1 | CASSLTGGNYNSPLHF | TGCGCCAGCAGCTTGACAGGGGGGAATTATAATTCACCCCTCCACTTT